The 23 T cell receptor beta chains presented below share a single source sample, sequenced in a study of PD-1 blockade in classical Hodgkin lymphoma. Assay used: immunoSEQ multiplex PCR; TCRdb lists only in-frame clones, some missing. The data show 26,000 or so clones, roughly 80% seen once. All patients relapsed after autologous stem cell transplantation, and brentuximab vedotin exposure varied. Researchers report purifying CD4+ T cells from thawed PBMCs by magnetic negative selection. The sequencing here drew on CD4+ T cells from blood, taken at baseline. These receptor sequences come from a human donor with classical Hodgkin lymphoma.

J is TRBJ2-7 and V is TRBV29-1; D ambiguous. Germline CDR1 reads SQVTM; CDR2 reads ANQGSEA. Deletions cut 4 bases from V and 4 bases from J, with 11 bases between. CDR3 length: 12 residues. In nucleotides, the CDR3 is TGCAGCGTTGGAATGATGGAATACGAGCAGTACTTC. Translated, it gives CSVGMMEYEQYF.

CDR3 coding DNA: TGTGCCACCAGCCACGGGACAGGGCCTTTATATAATTCACCCCTCCACTTT. This codes for CATSHGTGPLYNSPLHF. The V call is TRBV15, the J call TRBJ1-6; the match to TRBD1 covers 9 bases. This CDR3 contains 17 residues. Germline lookup yields CDR1 LNHNV and CDR2 YYDKDF (reference sequence). With V trimmed by 5 bases and J by 4 bases, 9 bases remained unmatched.

This chain uses TRBV15 with TRBJ2-7; possibly TRBD2 for D (7 bases). The V gene's germline CDR1 is LNHNV and CDR2 YYDKDF (reference sequence). This CDR3 has 16 residues. Trimming left V 0 bases short and J 4 bases short, with 16 bases between. The CDR3 reads CATSRESGGAAYEQYF. The CDR3 DNA reads TGTGCCACCAGCAGAGAAAGTGGGGGGGCCGCTTACGAGCAGTACTTC.

The gene calls are TRBV30 and TRBJ1-5; D ambiguous. Between the trimmed V and J ends, which lost 1 base and 0 bases, there was a span of 7 bases. Germline V CDR1 and CDR2: GTSNPN, SVGIG (reference sequence). The CDR3 has 14 amino acids. CDR3: CAWSGLYSNQPQHF. For the CDR3, the DNA is TGTGCCTGGAGTGGTCTTTATAGCAATCAGCCCCAGCATTTT.

This clone showed up just once. This chain joins TRBV9 and TRBJ2-1; TRBD2 might be the D (7 bases). CDR1 and CDR2 (germline): SGDLS, YYNGEE. The CDR3 is 15 residues long. Trimming removed 3 bases from V and 0 bases from J, with 10 bases in between. The CDR3 bases are TGTGCCAGCAGCGCGGGGGGCAGCTCCTACAATGAGCAGTTCTTC. Its translation: CASSAGGSSYNEQFF.

The chain carries TRBV30 and TRBJ2-3; D may match TRBD1 or TRBD2 (5 bases each). The CDR3 runs 15 residues. Trimming cost V 4 bases and J 3 bases, with 17 bases left between them. Looked up from germline, CDR1 is GTSNPN and CDR2 is SVGIG (reference sequence). This chain's CDR3 is CAWKKPGPGTDTQYF. CDR3 in DNA: TGTGCCTGGAAGAAGCCGGGGCCAGGGACAGATACGCAGTATTTT. Supplemented by reference TRBV30 and TRBJ2-3, the full variable domain reads SQTIHQWPATLVQPVGSPLSLECTVEGTSNPNLYWYRQAAGRGLQLLFYSVGIGQISSEVPQNLSASRPQDRQFILSSKKLLLSDSGFYLCAWKKPGPGTDTQYFGPGTRLTVL.

The chain uses TRBV25-1 and TRBJ1-3, with unresolved D. CDR1 is MGHDK and CDR2 is SYGVNS in the germline V gene. The ends were cut back, 1 base at V and 4 bases at J, with 5 bases in the middle. This CDR3 contains 13 residues. The CDR3 DNA is TGTGCCAGCAGTGAATTCGGCGGAAACACCATATATTTT. It specifies CASSEFGGNTIYF.

The CDR3 is CSVERGDYGYTF. The DNA for the CDR3 is TGCAGCGTCGAGAGGGGTGACTATGGCTACACCTTC. V usage is TRBV29-1 and J usage is TRBJ1-2, with a possible D match to TRBD1 (5 bases). Germline values: CDR1 SQVTM, CDR2 ANQGSEA. This CDR3 comprises 12 residues. Trimming removed 6 bases from V and 3 bases from J, with 11 bases in between.

This clone was detected only once. This chain connects TRBV7-9 to TRBJ2-3; D is unresolved. Germline assignment: CDR1 SEHNR and CDR2 FQNEAQ (reference sequence). V was cut by 8 bases and J by 4 bases, with 13 bases left in between. The CDR3 runs 13 residues. The CDR3 sequence is CASSNTWADTQYF. As DNA, the CDR3 is TGTGCCAGCTCAAATACTTGGGCAGATACGCAGTATTTT.

J is TRBJ2-5 and V is TRBV11-2; TRBD2 aligns across 14 bases. V lost 6 bases, J lost 2 bases, and 5 bases stayed unmatched. The germline V gene encodes CDR1 SGHAT and CDR2 FQNNGV. The CDR3 length is 16 residues. The CDR3 DNA reads TGTGCCAGCAGGCCCGGGACTAGCGGGGGACAAGAGACCCAGTACTTC. This encodes CASRPGTSGGQETQYF.

V gene TRBV7-2 combines with J gene TRBJ1-5, with a possible D match to TRBD1 (6 bases). Germline-derived CDR1 and CDR2 are SGHTA and FQGNSA. The V end lost 7 bases, the J end lost 5 bases, and 15 bases lay between the germline ends. The length of the CDR3 is 14 residues. The CDR3 spells CASNPRGWDQPQHF. The CDR3 region has the DNA TGTGCCAGCAATCCGAGGGGGTGGGATCAGCCCCAGCATTTT.

The chain is built from TRBV6-1 and TRBJ2-1; D not resolved. The CDR3 length is 14 residues. Germline values: CDR1 MNHNS, CDR2 SASEGT. Trimming left V 2 bases short and J 8 bases short, with 13 bases between. CDR3 sequence reads: CASSEQPIGYEQFF. DNA of the CDR3: TGTGCCAGCAGTGAACAGCCCATAGGCTATGAGCAGTTCTTC.

A note on this clone: The junction departs from the called germline gene at one end, perhaps through a read error. The CDR3, as DNA: TGTGCCAGCAGCTTAGCCTCTGGGGCCAACGTTCTGACTTTC. Its protein product is CASSLASGANVLTF. This rearrangement joins TRBV11-2 to TRBJ2-6; a possible D gene is TRBD1 (5 bases). The length of the CDR3 is 14 residues. Germline CDR1 SGHAT, CDR2 FQNNGV. The variable domain in full, with the rest retrieved from reference TRBV11-2 and TRBJ2-6, is EAGVAQSPRYKIIEKRQSVAFWCNPISGHATLYWYQQILGQGPKLLIQFQNNGVVDDSQLPKDRFSAERLKGVDSTLKIQPAKLEDSAVYLCASSLASGANVLTFGAGSRLTVL.

This clone was picked up one time. V gene TRBV4-3 combines with J gene TRBJ2-5; maybe TRBD2 (7 bases). The germline CDR1 and CDR2 sequences are LGHNA and YSLEER. The CDR3 has 16 residues. The V gene lost 1 base and the J gene lost 2 bases, with 14 bases spanning the gap. CDR3 bases: TGCGCCAGCAGCCAAGTAGGGGGGGGGTTTCAAGAGACCCAGTACTTC. Translating gives CASSQVGGGFQETQYF.

The chain recombines TRBV7-9 with TRBJ2-2, with TRBD2 as a possible D gene (6 bases). This CDR3 spans 19 amino acids. V was trimmed by 1 base and J by 2 bases, leaving 20 bases between them. Germline V lookup: CDR1 SEHNR, CDR2 FQNEAQ (reference sequence). DNA of the CDR3: TGTGCCAGCAGCTTAGGGGCTGGAGTGTGGCGGGGAAACACCGGGGAGCTGTTTTTT. It yields the protein CASSLGAGVWRGNTGELFF.

The chain links TRBV2 to TRBJ1-1; tentative D call: TRBD1 (6 bases). Germline V gene sequence: CDR1 SNHLY, CDR2 FYNNEI. The CDR3 covers 14 residues. V was cut by 4 bases and J by 4 bases, with 13 bases left in between. This CDR3 reads CASSVTGIGTEAFF. In DNA form, the CDR3 reads TGTGCCAGCAGTGTAACAGGGATTGGCACTGAAGCTTTCTTT.

The chain links TRBV10-3 to TRBJ1-3; D might be TRBD1 (5 bases). The germline gives CDR1 ENHRY, CDR2 SYGVKD. This CDR3 region has 15 residues. Trimming removed 7 bases at V and 2 bases at J, with 15 bases between. This CDR3 reads CAIKFRAEAGNTIYF. The DNA for the CDR3 is TGTGCCATCAAGTTCAGGGCAGAAGCTGGAAACACCATATATTTT.

The J gene is TRBJ2-7, the V gene TRBV11-2; no definite D call. CDR1 and CDR2 from the germline V gene are SGHAT and FQNNGV. The CDR3 is 13 amino acids. V was shortened by 5 bases and J by 5 bases, with 13 bases between the two germline ends. The CDR3 here is CASSRYGDNEQYF. CDR3 nucleotide sequence: TGTGCCAGCAGCCGATATGGAGACAACGAGCAGTACTTC.

The chain has TRBV5-4 and TRBJ2-2; D uncertain. Per the germline V gene, CDR1 is SGHNT and CDR2 is YYREEE (reference sequence). The CDR3 contains 13 residues. Deletions cut 0 bases from V and 9 bases from J, with 9 bases between. CDR3 bases: TGTGCCAGCAGCTTGGGGTCAGAACGGGAGCTGTTTTTT. Residues: CASSLGSERELFF. The whole variable domain, remainder taken from reference TRBV5-4 and TRBJ2-2, is ETGVTQSPTHLIKTRGQQVTLRCSSQSGHNTVSWYQQALGQGPQFIFQYYREEENGRGNFPPRFSGLQFPNYSSELNVNALELDDSALYLCASSLGSERELFFGEGSRLTVL.

The J gene is TRBJ1-5, the V gene TRBV7-2; 10 nucleotides line up with TRBD1. CDR1 and CDR2 (germline): SGHTA, FQGNSA. This CDR3 spans 16 amino acids. Unmatched junction bases numbered 5, after V lost 2 bases and J lost 4 bases. The CDR3 is CASSLTGQGVNQPQHF. In DNA form, the CDR3 reads TGTGCCAGCAGCTTAACTGGACAGGGGGTAAATCAGCCCCAGCATTTT.

This chain joins TRBV7-2 and TRBJ1-4; no firm D call. The ends were cut back, 2 bases at V and 5 bases at J, with 6 bases in the middle. Germline assignment: CDR1 SGHTA and CDR2 FQGNSA. This CDR3 is built from 13 residues. CDR3 residues: CASSLSGNEKLFF. In nucleotides, the CDR3 is TGTGCCAGCAGCTTAAGTGGCAATGAAAAACTGTTTTTT.

The chain recombines TRBV18 with TRBJ2-5, with D maybe TRBD1 (6 bases). V lost 5 bases and J 5 bases, leaving 15 bases between the germline ends. The CDR3 covers 14 residues. CDR1 and CDR2 from the germline V gene are KGHSH and LQKENI. CDR3: CASSAQGIAETQYF. The CDR3 coding sequence is TGTGCCAGCTCAGCACAGGGAATCGCGGAGACCCAGTACTTC.

The chain couples TRBV21-1 to TRBJ2-1. TRBV21-1 is tagged as a pseudogene. CDR3 length: 15 amino acids. The CDR3 reads CASSFSRRKYNEQFF. CDR3 in DNA: TGTGCCAGCAGTTTTTCTCGGCGAAAATACAATGAGCAGTTCTTC.